The 27 T cell receptor beta chains in this list originate from one sample, sequenced in a study of cytomegalovirus exposure and HLA in healthy donors (dated by TCRdb to about 2017). The library came from the immunoSEQ multiplex PCR assay. A mixture of 60 forward primers for TCR Vbeta segments and 13 reverse primers for TCR Jbeta segments was used in the multiplex PCR. What TCRdb holds here is the immuneACCESS table cut down to in-frame rearrangements. Part of the clones is not present; checked against another copy, under half of the missing clones reflect an unresolved V gene, and the others are unexplained. The sample profile shows roughly 150,000 clones; roughly 76% of them were found once. 1.2% of the sample lies in the top ten. The sample consisted of PBMCs. Receptors originate from a female donor in good health and CMV-seronegative.

This chain uses TRBV18 with TRBJ2-7; D is unresolved. CDR1 and CDR2 from the germline V gene are KGHSH and LQKENI. Trimming took 2 bases from V and 1 from J, leaving 9 bases between them. CDR3 length equals 14 residues. CDR3 amino acids: CASSPADKSYEQYF. CDR3 bases: TGTGCCAGCTCACCAGCCGACAAGTCCTACGAGCAGTACTTC.

CDR3 nucleotides: TGTGCCAGCAAACCCCGGACTAGCGGGAGCTACAATGAGCAGTTCTTC. As protein: CASKPRTSGSYNEQFF. V and J are TRBV27 and TRBJ2-1, with 13 positions matching TRBD2. The CDR3 has 16 residues. The ends lost 7 bases at V and 3 bases at J; junction bases unmatched: 6. Germline lookup yields CDR1 MNHEY and CDR2 SMNVEV (reference sequence).

This clone was found a few times. The V and J genes are TRBV5-6 and TRBJ1-2; the D is unclear. CDR1 and CDR2 (germline): SGHDT, YYEEEE. This CDR3 spans 13 amino acids. Trimming stripped 1 base from V and 4 bases from J, with 8 bases between. CDR3 region: CASSLSPGYGYTF. CDR3 DNA sequence: TGTGCCAGCAGCTTGTCCCCGGGCTATGGCTACACCTTC. The full variable domain, rest sourced from reference TRBV5-6 and TRBJ1-2, is DAGVTQSPTHLIKTRGQQVTLRCSPKSGHDTVSWYQQALGQGPQFIFQYYEEEERQRGNFPDRFSGHQFPNYSSELNVNALLLGDSALYLCASSLSPGYGYTFGSGTRLTVV.

The chain uses TRBV7-9 and TRBJ2-7; TRBD1 matches 11 bases. With V trimmed by 5 bases and J by 0 bases, 9 bases remained unmatched. The germline V gene has CDR1 SEHNR and CDR2 FQNEAQ (reference sequence). There are 17 residues in the CDR3. In DNA form, the CDR3 reads TGTGCCAGCAGCGTTAACCCGGGACAGGGGGGCTCCTACGAGCAGTACTTC. The encoded protein is CASSVNPGQGGSYEQYF.

The chain combines TRBV19 with TRBJ1-1; 9 positions agree with TRBD1. Germline trimming cut 4 bases from V and 1 base from J; bases unmatched to any gene: 10. The CDR3 runs to 17 residues. The germline V gene has CDR1 LNHDA and CDR2 SQIVND (reference sequence). As DNA, the CDR3 is TGTGCCAGTAGTAGGCTCCCGGGACAGGGAGGGAACACTGAAGCTTTCTTT. This encodes CASSRLPGQGGNTEAFF.

CDR3 sequence: CATSRDIVSLQPQHF. CDR3 coding DNA: TGTGCCACCAGCAGAGATATAGTGAGTCTTCAGCCCCAGCATTTT. The chain combines TRBV15 with TRBJ1-5; unclear D gene. Trimming stripped 0 bases from V and 6 bases from J, with 12 bases between. Looked up from germline, CDR1 is LNHNV and CDR2 is YYDKDF (reference sequence). CDR3 length: 15 residues.

The V call is TRBV25-1, the J call TRBJ2-7; 10 bases align to TRBD2. CDR3 length: 17 amino acids. Unmatched junction bases numbered 14, after V lost 3 bases and J lost 6 bases. Germline CDR1 reads MGHDK; CDR2 reads SYGVNS. The CDR3 reads CASSEPRVAGGSPEQYF. The CDR3 bases are TGTGCCAGCAGTGAGCCCCGAGTAGCGGGAGGTTCCCCCGAGCAGTACTTC.

The chain links TRBV19 to TRBJ1-1, with 8 positions matching TRBD1. There are 15 residues in the CDR3. CDR1 and CDR2 (germline): LNHDA, SQIVND (reference sequence). The junction had 8 bases not matched to a gene; V was cut back by 8 bases and J by 0 bases. The CDR3 region is CASGTTGGMNTEAFF. The CDR3 DNA sequence: TGTGCCAGTGGTACCACAGGGGGGATGAACACTGAAGCTTTCTTT.

This clone was observed a single time. J is TRBJ2-7 and V is TRBV6-5, with TRBD2 matching over 9 bases. V was clipped by 0 bases and J by 2 bases; unmatched bases: 5. The CDR3 consists of 16 residues. Germline values: CDR1 MNHEY, CDR2 SVGAGI. CDR3 sequence (DNA): TGTGCCAGCAGTTACTCGCCTAGCGGGATTACCTACGAGCAGTACTTC. Translating gives CASSYSPSGITYEQYF.

J is TRBJ1-4 and V is TRBV2; tentatively, D is TRBD1 (5 bases). This CDR3 has 14 amino acids. V dropped 1 base and J dropped 8 bases, with 11 bases sitting between them. CDR1 is SNHLY, CDR2 FYNNEI, per germline. CDR3 protein: CASSEVAGQEKLFF. Written as DNA, the CDR3 is TGTGCCAGCAGTGAAGTGGCAGGGCAGGAAAAACTGTTTTTT.

The chain recombines TRBV28 with TRBJ1-2, with TRBD1 matching 7 bases. The ends lost 6 bases at V and 0 bases at J; junction bases unmatched: 4. This CDR3 region has 14 residues. Germline CDR1 MDHEN, CDR2 SYDVKM. CDR3 bases: TGTGCCAGCAGCTCGGGACAGACTAACTATGGCTACACCTTC. Translating it yields CASSSGQTNYGYTF.

The rearrangement links TRBV29-1 to TRBJ2-5; D is perhaps TRBD1 (6 bases). Trimming removed 1 base from V and 3 bases from J, with 15 bases in between. Germline CDR1 SQVTM, CDR2 ANQGSEA. This CDR3 is built from 15 residues. The CDR3 region has the DNA TGCAGCGTTGAAGCCCACGGGACACTAAAAGAGACCCAGTACTTC. Its translation: CSVEAHGTLKETQYF.

The chain uses TRBV28 and TRBJ1-4; D ambiguous. Trimming shortened V by 4 bases and J by 4 bases, and 22 bases separated the two germline ends. CDR3 length: 18 amino acids. Germline-derived CDR1 and CDR2 are MDHEN and SYDVKM. In DNA form, the CDR3 reads TGTGCCAGCAGTTCCTACCGTACCCCGGGTCTCGATAATGAAAAACTGTTTTTT. Translated, it gives CASSSYRTPGLDNEKLFF.

Comments on this clone: At one boundary the junction diverges from the germline segment, which might be a read error. Other DNA sequences in the sample encode the same CDR3. The chain recombines TRBV30 with TRBJ2-7; TRBD1 aligns across 7 bases. Germline V gives CDR1 GTSNPN, CDR2 SVGIG (reference sequence). This CDR3 comprises 12 residues. The CDR3 region is CAWTGGMNEQYF. CDR3 in DNA: TGTGCCTGGACAGGGGGTATGAACGAACAGTACTTC.

The chain combines TRBV30 with TRBJ1-1; D not certain. Germline V gene sequence: CDR1 GTSNPN, CDR2 SVGIG (reference sequence). The V gene lost 3 bases and the J gene lost 1 base, with 6 bases spanning the gap. The CDR3 is 12 amino acids. The CDR3 protein is CAWSPSNTEAFF. CDR3 coding DNA: TGTGCCTGGAGCCCCTCGAACACTGAAGCTTTCTTT.

DNA of the CDR3: TGTGCCAGCCACCCATCGGGGACAGATAACTATGGCTACACCTTC. It specifies CASHPSGTDNYGYTF. This chain joins TRBV28 and TRBJ1-2, with 7 nucleotides matching TRBD1. Germline-derived CDR1 and CDR2 are MDHEN and SYDVKM. CDR3 length: 15 residues. V gave up 8 bases and J gave up 1 base; unmatched junction bases: 10.

The rearrangement joins TRBV14 to TRBJ2-7; 9 nucleotides match TRBD1. Germline CDR1 SGHDN, CDR2 FVKESK. V shed 4 bases, J shed 2 bases, and the junction held 9 bases outside the gene matches. CDR3 length: 16 amino acids. The CDR3 loop reads CASSPRTGDPPYEQYF. The CDR3 DNA is TGTGCCAGCAGCCCCCGGACAGGGGACCCTCCCTACGAGCAGTACTTC.

The chain has TRBV28 and TRBJ2-1, with TRBD1 matching 7 bases. The CDR3 sequence is 14 residues long. Germline trimming cut 4 bases from V and 6 bases from J; bases unmatched to any gene: 6. The germline V gene has CDR1 MDHEN and CDR2 SYDVKM. The CDR3 spells CASSSGQSGNEQFF. The CDR3 DNA is TGTGCCAGCAGTTCGGGACAGTCGGGCAATGAGCAGTTCTTC.

This clone was counted at least ten times. The gene calls are TRBV15 and TRBJ2-1, with 7 bases that match TRBD2. In germline, CDR1 is LNHNV, CDR2 YYDKDF (reference sequence). The CDR3 loop spans 15 amino acids. The V and J ends lost 0 bases and 10 bases, in that order; junction bases with no gene match: 9. For the CDR3, the DNA is TGTGCCACCAGCAGAGAGGGGACTACCCGAGGCGAGCAGTTCTTC. It specifies CATSREGTTRGEQFF.

A single count supports this clone. This rearrangement joins TRBV5-6 to TRBJ1-6, with D hard to call. Germline CDR1 is SGHDT and CDR2 is YYEEEE. Trimming left V 7 bases short and J 5 bases short, with 10 bases between. The CDR3 runs to 13 residues. The CDR3 DNA follows: TGTGCCAGCCAACAGACCCATAATTCACCCCTCCACTTT. It yields the protein CASQQTHNSPLHF.

The chain joins TRBV30 to TRBJ1-2; 8 bases fit TRBD1. Losses at the gene ends were 7 bases for V and 0 bases for J; bases not matched to a gene: 4. The germline gives CDR1 GTSNPN, CDR2 SVGIG (reference sequence). The CDR3 consists of 13 residues. The CDR3 sequence: CASTGGANYGYTF. CDR3 bases: TGTGCCTCTACAGGGGGAGCTAACTATGGCTACACCTTC. Filled out from reference TRBV30 and TRBJ1-2, the complete variable domain reads SQTIHQWPATLVQPVGSPLSLECTVEGTSNPNLYWYRQAAGRGLQLLFYSVGIGQISSEVPQNLSASRPQDRQFILSSKKLLLSDSGFYLCASTGGANYGYTFGSGTRLTVV.

The V call is TRBV7-8, the J call TRBJ1-5, with TRBD1 matching over 9 bases. Germline values: CDR1 SGHVS, CDR2 FQNEAQ. J was trimmed by 4 bases and V by 5 bases; bases with no gene match: 3. The CDR3 has 14 amino acids. The CDR3 spells CASSQTGGNQPQHF. The CDR3 DNA reads TGTGCCAGCAGCCAGACAGGGGGGAATCAGCCCCAGCATTTT.

This rearrangement joins TRBV5-1 to TRBJ2-3; 8 bases align to TRBD1. V was pared by 4 bases and J by 5 bases, with 3 bases of the junction left unmatched. Germline loops: CDR1 SGHRS, CDR2 YFSETQ. This CDR3 has 13 residues. CDR3 sequence (DNA): TGCGCCAGCAGCCACGGACAGGGAGATACGCAGTATTTT. Its protein product is CASSHGQGDTQYF.

The chain uses TRBV6-6 and TRBJ2-1; 14 bases map to TRBD2. The J segment lost 8 bases and the V segment lost 5 bases, leaving 5 bases of the junction unmatched. The V gene's germline CDR1 is MNHNY and CDR2 SVGAGI (reference sequence). The CDR3 has 15 residues. DNA for the CDR3: TGTGCCAGCAGTCCTGGACTAGCGGGAGGCGATGAGCAGTTCTTC. This codes for CASSPGLAGGDEQFF.

The table lists this clone with a count of one. This rearrangement joins TRBV6-1 to TRBJ2-7; maybe TRBD1 (6 bases). The germline CDR1 and CDR2 sequences are MNHNS and SASEGT. V lost 2 bases, J lost 0 bases, and 11 bases lay in between. CDR3 length: 15 residues. As DNA, the CDR3 is TGTGCCAGCAGTGAATCGGGACATCCCTCCTACGAGCAGTACTTC. Its protein product is CASSESGHPSYEQYF.

The chain is built from TRBV28 and TRBJ2-3; 7 nucleotides agree with TRBD1. Germline V gene sequence: CDR1 MDHEN, CDR2 SYDVKM. The junction had 9 bases not matched to a gene; V was cut back by 4 bases and J by 5 bases. The CDR3 totals 15 residues. CDR3 amino acids: CASSSTGAGGDTQYF. The CDR3, as DNA: TGTGCCAGCAGTTCTACAGGGGCCGGAGGAGATACGCAGTATTTT. The full variable domain, in which reference TRBV28 and TRBJ2-3 provide the parts outside the CDR3, is DVKVTQSSRYLVKRTGEKVFLECVQDMDHENMFWYRQDPGLGLRLIYFSYDVKMKEKGDIPEGYSVSREKKERFSLILESASTNQTSMYLCASSSTGAGGDTQYFGPGTRLTVL.

This chain uses TRBV18 with TRBJ1-1; D remains unclear. In germline, CDR1 is KGHSH, CDR2 LQKENI. Trimming shortened V by 6 bases and J by 0 bases, and 11 bases separated the two germline ends. The CDR3 has 14 amino acids. The CDR3 region is CASSPNFMNTEAFF. DNA for the CDR3: TGTGCCAGCTCCCCGAACTTCATGAACACTGAAGCTTTCTTT.